This T cell receptor beta chain is from a study of cytomegalovirus exposure and HLA in healthy donors. Primers for the PCR totalled 60 Vbeta and 13 Jbeta. Sequenced by immunoSEQ multiplex PCR; TCRdb stores in-frame clones only, minus some. Of 200,000 to 250,000 clones listed, around four fifths are singletons. CDR1 SNHLY and CDR2 FYNNEI come from the germline V gene. Trimming removed 5 bases at V and 5 bases at J, with 9 bases between. This CDR3 has 12 residues. Sequenced material: PBMCs. This sequence originates from a male donor in good health and CMV-seronegative. The chain recombines TRBV2 with TRBJ1-2, with TRBD1 as a possible D gene (6 bases). The CDR3, as DNA: TGTGCCAGCAGTTACAGGGAATATGGCTACACCTTC. This sequence encodes CASSYREYGYTF.